The 19 T cell receptor beta chains below come from one sample, sequenced in a study of blood T cell repertoires in COVID-19 (TCRdb year 2020). The library was prepared using the immunoSEQ multiplex PCR assay. TCRdb took this table from immuneACCESS and kept in-frame rearrangements with V and J called. Such tables lack part of the clones; where checked against another copy, unresolved V genes explain under half of the gap, and the rest is unexplained. Across this sample there are tens of thousands of clones, with about nine tenths seen only once. Around 5.3% of the sample is taken by the ten largest. The specimen sequenced was peripheral blood. These receptors all come from a man over 45 with active COVID-19.

This clone was seen a single time. The CDR3 here is CASSRRTDYNSPLHF. The DNA of the CDR3 is TGTGCCAGCAGCCGACGGACAGACTATAATTCACCCCTCCACTTT. The chain carries TRBV3-1 (or the pseudogene TRBV3-2) and TRBJ1-6; D might be TRBD1 (6 bases). The CDR3 consists of 15 residues. From germline, CDR1 is LGHDT and CDR2 YNNKEL (reference sequence). V gave up 4 bases and J gave up 3 bases, with 10 bases separating them.

The chain carries TRBV6-5 and TRBJ1-5; D is ambiguous. Trimming took 6 bases from V and 0 from J, leaving 12 bases between them. The CDR3 is made up of 15 amino acids. Germline CDR1 MNHEY, CDR2 SVGAGI. DNA of the CDR3: TGTGCCAGCAGCCGGACTCTCGGTAGCAATCAGCCCCAGCATTTT. It specifies CASSRTLGSNQPQHF.

The chain uses TRBV5-1 and TRBJ1-2; 9 bases are shared with TRBD1. Per germline, CDR1 SGHRS and CDR2 YFSETQ. J gave up 2 bases and V 4 bases, and 6 bases lay outside the gene matches. The CDR3 loop spans 15 amino acids. The DNA of the CDR3 is TGCGCCAGCAGCCCACAGGGGGCAACCAACTATGGCTACACCTTC. Amino acid sequence: CASSPQGATNYGYTF. Based on the CDR3 plus reference TRBV5-1 and TRBJ1-2, the full variable domain is KAGVTQTPRYLIKTRGQQVTLSCSPISGHRSVSWYQQTPGQGLQFLFEYFSETQRNKGNFPGRFSGRQFSNSRSEMNVSTLELGDSALYLCASSPQGATNYGYTFGSGTRLTVV.

This rearrangement joins TRBV6-2 or TRBV6-3 to TRBJ1-2; D uncertain. CDR3 length: 12 amino acids. Germline values: CDR1 MNHEY, CDR2 SVGEGT. V was shortened by 5 bases and J by 4 bases, with 8 bases between the two germline ends. CDR3 loop: CASSDDTYGYTF. CDR3 DNA sequence: TGTGCCAGCAGTGATGACACCTATGGCTACACCTTC.

V and J are TRBV28 and TRBJ2-1; the match to TRBD2 covers 16 bases. Trimming took 2 bases from V and 12 from J; bases not matched to a gene: 4. CDR3 length: 15 amino acids. Germline values: CDR1 MDHEN, CDR2 SYDVKM. The CDR3 reads CASSLGTSGRALQFF. The CDR3 bases are TGTGCCAGCAGTTTAGGGACTAGCGGGAGGGCTTTGCAGTTCTTC.

This clone was counted a few times. The chain couples TRBV4-1 to TRBJ2-7; 7 nucleotides match TRBD2. Per the germline V gene, CDR1 is MGHRA and CDR2 is YSYEKL. Trimming cost V 2 bases and J 3 bases; bases outside gene matches: 7. CDR3 length equals 15 residues. This CDR3 reads CASSQHPAGNYEQYF. CDR3 bases: TGCGCCAGCAGCCAACATCCAGCGGGGAACTACGAGCAGTACTTC.

This clone was observed a few times. This chain joins TRBV11-3 and TRBJ2-7; 8 nucleotides line up with TRBD2. The length of the CDR3 is 14 residues. Unmatched junction bases numbered 1, after V lost 1 base and J lost 2 bases. The V gene's germline CDR1 is SGHNT and CDR2 YENEEA. CDR3 nucleotide sequence: TGTGCCAGCAGCTTAGGACTAGCGACCTACGAGCAGTACTTC. Residues: CASSLGLATYEQYF.

The J gene is TRBJ1-1, the V gene TRBV18; D ambiguous. The CDR3 sequence is 14 residues long. CDR1 KGHSH and CDR2 LQKENI come from the germline V gene. Trimming cost V 2 bases and J 5 bases, with 12 bases left between them. CDR3 residues: CASSPSVGSTEAFF. As DNA, the CDR3 is TGTGCCAGCTCACCATCCGTGGGGAGTACTGAAGCTTTCTTT.

CDR3 bases: TGTGCCAGCTCATTACTAGCGGGATCTCCCGAGCAGTACTTC. It specifies CASSLLAGSPEQYF. This chain links TRBV18 with TRBJ2-7; 10 bases map to TRBD2. Trimming at V came to 5 bases and at J to 6 bases, leaving 7 bases not matched to a gene. The CDR3 contains 14 residues. CDR1 is KGHSH and CDR2 is LQKENI in the germline V gene.

V is TRBV27 and J is TRBJ1-2; TRBD1 agrees at 10 bases. The V segment lost 5 bases and the J segment 7 bases; nucleotides outside the gene matches: 10. CDR3 length: 15 amino acids. Germline V gives CDR1 MNHEY, CDR2 SMNVEV (reference sequence). CDR3 DNA: TGTGCCAGCAGTCCTCCCGGACAGGGGGGTGCTGGCTACACCTTC. This gives the protein CASSPPGQGGAGYTF.

The chain couples TRBV4-3 to TRBJ2-7; 9 nucleotides align to TRBD2. V lost 0 bases and J lost 6; bases outside the gene matches: 3. The CDR3 is made up of 14 amino acids. Germline V lookup: CDR1 LGHNA, CDR2 YSLEER. CDR3 sequence reads: CASSQEQLAGEQYF. The CDR3 DNA is TGCGCCAGCAGCCAAGAGCAACTAGCGGGCGAGCAGTACTTC.

J is TRBJ2-1 and V is TRBV10-2, with 13 bases that match TRBD2. V shed 7 bases and J 7 bases; nucleotides not matched to a gene: 7. The CDR3 is made up of 15 amino acids. Germline assignment: CDR1 WSHSY and CDR2 SAAADI. DNA of the CDR3: TGCGCCAGCATTCCCCCGGGACTAGCGGGAAATGAGCAGTTCTTC. This gives the protein CASIPPGLAGNEQFF.

This clone was detected only once. V gene TRBV28 combines with J gene TRBJ1-1; D not resolved. Between the trimmed V and J ends, which lost 6 bases and 4 bases, there was a span of 15 bases. The CDR3 spans 14 residues. The germline V gene has CDR1 MDHEN and CDR2 SYDVKM. Written as DNA, the CDR3 is TGTGCCAGCAGCCGAAGGAGTCGAGCCACTGAAGCTTTCTTT. Its protein is CASSRRSRATEAFF.

The chain combines TRBV7-9 with TRBJ1-2; 7 bases map to TRBD1. The ends lost 5 bases at V and 6 bases at J; junction bases unmatched: 9. Germline CDR1 and CDR2: SEHNR and FQNEAQ (reference sequence). CDR3 size: 14 residues. The chain's CDR3 is CASSDRAVWDGYTF. The CDR3 DNA reads TGTGCCAGCAGCGACAGGGCGGTTTGGGATGGCTACACCTTC.

The V gene is TRBV6-5, the J gene TRBJ1-6; D ambiguous. The CDR3 sequence is 15 residues long. V was cut by 6 bases and J by 8 bases, with 17 bases left in between. Germline V CDR1 and CDR2: MNHEY, SVGAGI. In DNA, the CDR3 is TGTGCCAGCAGGGGCTTAGGTGGTGGTGATTCACCCCTCCACTTT. It codes for CASRGLGGGDSPLHF.

The V gene is TRBV15, the J gene TRBJ2-5; D ambiguous. The germline V gene has CDR1 LNHNV and CDR2 YYDKDF (reference sequence). The CDR3 consists of 14 residues. The V gene lost 1 base and the J gene lost 4 bases, with 10 bases spanning the gap. CDR3 region: CATSRALYTETQYF. As DNA, the CDR3 is TGTGCCACCAGCAGAGCCCTATATACAGAGACCCAGTACTTC.

The chain uses TRBV5-3 and TRBJ2-7; D remains ambiguous. TRBV5-3 is labeled an ORF, and its function is uncertain. V lost 0 bases, J lost 0 bases, and 10 bases lay in between. The CDR3 sequence is 15 residues long. CDR3 loop: CARSLDCIRSYEQYF. CDR3 nucleotides: TGTGCCAGAAGCTTGGACTGTATTCGCTCCTACGAGCAGTACTTC.

V gene TRBV12-3 or TRBV12-4 combines with J gene TRBJ1-6; D gene uncertain. CDR3 size: 12 residues. V lost 3 bases to trimming and J lost 8 bases, with 5 bases between them. The CDR3 region has the DNA TGTGCCAGCAGTTTTTCTGATTCACCCCTCCACTTT. Its protein is CASSFSDSPLHF.

V is TRBV19 and J is TRBJ2-3; 11 bases are a match to TRBD2. Losses at the gene ends were 2 bases for V and 4 bases for J; bases not matched to a gene: 2. The CDR3 extends over 15 amino acids. Germline V CDR1 and CDR2: LNHDA, SQIVND (reference sequence). CDR3 coding DNA: TGTGCCAGTAGTATAACTAGCGGGAGATCAGATACGCAGTATTTT. It yields the protein CASSITSGRSDTQYF.